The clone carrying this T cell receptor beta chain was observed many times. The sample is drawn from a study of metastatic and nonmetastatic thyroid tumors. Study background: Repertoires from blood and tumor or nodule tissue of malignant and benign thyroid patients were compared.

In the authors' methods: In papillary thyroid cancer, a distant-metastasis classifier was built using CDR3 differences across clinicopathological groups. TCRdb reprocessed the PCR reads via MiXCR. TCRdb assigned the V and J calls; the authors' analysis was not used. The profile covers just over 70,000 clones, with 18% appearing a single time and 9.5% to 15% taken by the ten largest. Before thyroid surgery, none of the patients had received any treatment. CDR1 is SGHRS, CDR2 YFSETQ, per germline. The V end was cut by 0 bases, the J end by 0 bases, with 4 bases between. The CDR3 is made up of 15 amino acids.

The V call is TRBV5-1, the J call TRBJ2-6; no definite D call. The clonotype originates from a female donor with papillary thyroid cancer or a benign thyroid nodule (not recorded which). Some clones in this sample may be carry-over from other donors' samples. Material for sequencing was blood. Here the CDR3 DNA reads TGCGCCAGCAGCTTGGATGGCTCTGGGGCCAACGTCCTGACTTTC. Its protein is CASSLDGSGANVLTF. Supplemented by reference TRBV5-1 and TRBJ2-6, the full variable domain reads KAGVTQTPRYLIKTRGQQVTLSCSPISGHRSVSWYQQTPGQGLQFLFEYFSETQRNKGNFPGRFSGRQFSNSRSEMNVSTLELGDSALYLCASSLDGSGANVLTFGAGSRLTVL.